This TCR beta chain was observed in a study of T cell changes during pregnancy in multiple sclerosis. Per germline, CDR1 MNHEY and CDR2 SVGAGI. Trimming removed 6 bases from V and 4 bases from J; junction bases left unmatched: 3. The CDR3 totals 13 residues. Clones were read by immunoSEQ multiplex PCR, and TCRdb kept only the in-frame ones, dropping some. The profile shows 75,000 to 100,000 clones, just over 90% of them singletons. The sequence came from a female donor in good health, enrolled as a control in a pregnancy study. The sequencing here drew on peripheral blood, taken in the second trimester of pregnancy. The V and J genes are TRBV6-5 and TRBJ2-7; the match to TRBD2 covers 10 bases. CDR3 in amino acids: CASSRTSGYEQYF. The CDR3 DNA reads TGTGCCAGCAGCCGGACTAGCGGATACGAGCAGTACTTC.